The 27 T cell receptor beta chains presented below share a single source sample, sequenced in a study of blood T cell repertoires in COVID-19. Some clones are missing from TCRdb's copy, which holds only in-frame ones; the method was immunoSEQ multiplex PCR. The sample consists of 210,000 or so clones, about 85% of them appearing once. The sequencing input was PBMCs or T cells enriched from blood (not recorded which). Source of these receptors: a man under 40 who had recovered from COVID-19.

The V and J genes are TRBV24-1 and TRBJ2-2; 8 bases match TRBD1. Germline trimming cut 4 bases from V and 6 bases from J; bases unmatched to any gene: 6. The CDR3 has 15 amino acids. Germline loops: CDR1 KGHDR, CDR2 SFDVKD. The CDR3 DNA sequence: TGTGCCACCAGTGACAGGGGGCAAAGTCCCGGGGAGCTGTTTTTT. Translating gives CATSDRGQSPGELFF.

CDR3 amino acids: CASSPTGQAVNYGYTF. The CDR3 DNA sequence: TGTGCCAGCTCACCCACGGGACAGGCCGTAAACTATGGCTACACCTTC. V is TRBV18 and J is TRBJ1-2, with 8 bases matching TRBD1. CDR1 is KGHSH, CDR2 LQKENI, per germline. Germline trimming cut 3 bases from V and 2 bases from J; bases unmatched to any gene: 8. This CDR3 comprises 16 residues.

The chain joins TRBV10-2 to TRBJ1-1; D may be TRBD1 (6 bases). Trimming removed 7 bases at V and 3 bases at J, with 12 bases between. This CDR3 is 13 amino acids long. Germline CDR1 WSHSY, CDR2 SAAADI. The CDR3 bases are TGCGCCAGCACTCTGACAGGATACACTGAAGCTTTCTTT. This codes for CASTLTGYTEAFF.

This clone was detected a few times. The chain employs TRBV30 and TRBJ1-2, with TRBD1 as a possible D gene (6 bases). This CDR3 contains 13 residues. Germline lookup yields CDR1 GTSNPN and CDR2 SVGIG (reference sequence). Trimming took off 5 bases at V and 4 bases at J, with 14 bases between the two ends. The CDR3 DNA follows: TGTGCCTGGGATTATGGCAGGGGCTATGGCTACACCTTC. Its translation: CAWDYGRGYGYTF.

The chain combines TRBV5-1 with TRBJ2-3; weak D call: TRBD2 (6 bases). Germline V lookup: CDR1 SGHRS, CDR2 YFSETQ. Between the trimmed V and J ends, which lost 4 bases and 0 bases, there was a span of 9 bases. CDR3 length: 14 residues. Here the CDR3 reads CASSGRGSTDTQYF. The CDR3 nucleotides read TGCGCCAGCAGCGGTCGGGGGAGCACAGATACGCAGTATTTT.

This chain links TRBV6-5 with TRBJ2-1; TRBD2 matches 7 bases. The ends lost 2 bases at V and 2 bases at J; junction bases unmatched: 3. In germline, CDR1 is MNHEY, CDR2 SVGAGI. CDR3 size: 15 residues. The CDR3 spells CASSYRGGAYNEQFF. As DNA, the CDR3 is TGTGCCAGCAGTTACCGCGGGGGAGCCTACAATGAGCAGTTCTTC.

In DNA, the CDR3 is TGTGCCAGCAGTTACTCGGGCAGGGGATACGAGCAGTACTTC. Amino acids: CASSYSGRGYEQYF. The chain recombines TRBV6-5 with TRBJ2-7; D possibly corresponds to TRBD1 (6 bases). V lost 0 bases, J lost 4 bases, and 10 bases lay in between. Germline assignment: CDR1 MNHEY and CDR2 SVGAGI. The CDR3 loop spans 14 amino acids.

CDR3 nucleotide sequence: TGCAGCGTGGCAATCTCGGGGGATAATTCACCCCTCCACTTT. This gives the protein CSVAISGDNSPLHF. The chain couples TRBV29-1 to TRBJ1-6; a possible D gene is TRBD1 (5 bases). The V and J ends lost 6 bases and 5 bases respectively, with 14 bases between them. CDR1 and CDR2 from the germline V gene are SQVTM and ANQGSEA. This CDR3 has 14 residues.

This chain uses TRBV9 with TRBJ1-3, with TRBD1 as a possible D gene (6 bases). Trimming shortened V by 0 bases and J by 7 bases, and 11 bases separated the two germline ends. Germline V CDR1 and CDR2: SGDLS, YYNGEE. There are 14 residues in the CDR3. This CDR3 is CASSVDGQRNTIYF. CDR3 DNA: TGTGCCAGCAGCGTAGATGGACAGAGGAACACCATATATTTT. The whole variable domain, remainder taken from reference TRBV9 and TRBJ1-3, is DSGVTQTPKHLITATGQRVTLRCSPRSGDLSVYWYQQSLDQGLQFLIQYYNGEERAKGNILERFSAQQFPDLHSELNLSSLELGDSALYFCASSVDGQRNTIYFGEGSWLTVV.

The CDR3 sequence is CASSQDNRYEQFF. Here the CDR3 DNA reads TGTGCCAGCAGCCAGGATAACAGGTATGAGCAGTTCTTC. V usage is TRBV3-1 (or the pseudogene TRBV3-2) and J usage is TRBJ2-1; perhaps TRBD1 as D (5 bases). Per germline, CDR1 LGHDT and CDR2 YNNKEL (reference sequence). This CDR3 spans 13 amino acids. Deletions cut 3 bases from V and 8 bases from J, with 11 bases between.

J is TRBJ2-1 and V is TRBV5-1, with 15 bases matching TRBD2. Per the germline V gene, CDR1 is SGHRS and CDR2 is YFSETQ. The V segment lost 4 bases and the J segment 4 bases; nucleotides outside the gene matches: 12. The CDR3 has 19 residues. CDR3 DNA: TGCGCCAGCAGCCCCATAGGGACTAGCGGGGGGTCCTATTACAATGAGCAGTTCTTC. It codes for CASSPIGTSGGSYYNEQFF.

The chain uses TRBV10-3 and TRBJ2-1, with D tentatively TRBD2 (5 bases). This CDR3 comprises 13 residues. Germline V gene sequence: CDR1 ENHRY, CDR2 SYGVKD. The ends were cut back, 7 bases at V and 7 bases at J, with 14 bases in the middle. CDR3 protein: CAITGSVGNEQFF. CDR3 DNA: TGTGCCATCACGGGGTCTGTGGGGAATGAGCAGTTCTTC.

This clone appeared a few times. The J gene is TRBJ2-2, the V gene TRBV2, with TRBD1 identical over 10 bases. V shed 5 bases, J shed 2 bases, and the junction held 5 bases outside the gene matches. CDR3 size: 16 residues. The germline gives CDR1 SNHLY, CDR2 FYNNEI. The CDR3 nucleotides read TGTGCCAGCAGTTTTGACAGGGGGCTCAACACCGGGGAGCTGTTTTTT. Translation gives CASSFDRGLNTGELFF. The whole variable domain, filled in from reference TRBV2 and TRBJ2-2, reads EPEVTQTPSHQVTQMGQEVILRCVPISNHLYFYWYRQILGQKVEFLVSFYNNEISEKSEIFDDQFSVERPDGSNFTLKIRSTKLEDSAMYFCASSFDRGLNTGELFFGEGSRLTVL.

The chain recombines TRBV30 with TRBJ2-1, with TRBD2 identical over 7 bases. This CDR3 is built from 14 residues. Per the germline V gene, CDR1 is GTSNPN and CDR2 is SVGIG (reference sequence). The ends lost 6 bases at V and 12 bases at J; junction bases unmatched: 17. CDR3 in amino acids: CACHGTIAGLWQFF. In DNA, the CDR3 is TGTGCCTGCCATGGGACTATTGCGGGCCTTTGGCAGTTCTTC.

In this sample, this clone turned up once. The genes are TRBV5-1 and TRBJ2-1, with 8 nucleotides matching TRBD2. The germline V gene encodes CDR1 SGHRS and CDR2 YFSETQ. V trimming: 5 bases; J trimming: 0 bases; junction bases outside the gene matches: 4. The CDR3 is made up of 15 amino acids. CDR3 DNA sequence: TGCGCCAGCAGAGAGCGGGAGAGCTCCTACAATGAGCAGTTCTTC. Amino acid sequence: CASRERESSYNEQFF.

The chain has TRBV19 and TRBJ1-2; maybe TRBD1 (6 bases). The V end was cut by 3 bases, the J end by 7 bases, with 18 bases between. The CDR3 consists of 15 residues. CDR1 and CDR2 from the germline V gene are LNHDA and SQIVND (reference sequence). CDR3 nucleotides: TGTGCCAGTAGTATGGGCAGGGGCCGCCCTAGTGGCTACACCTTC. Its protein is CASSMGRGRPSGYTF.

The J gene is TRBJ1-1, the V gene TRBV11-2, with a possible D match to TRBD1 (6 bases). This CDR3 is built from 12 residues. Germline CDR1 and CDR2: SGHAT and FQNNGV. V lost 5 bases, J lost 8 bases, and 12 bases lay in between. This CDR3 reads CASSRNRVEAFF. CDR3 sequence (DNA): TGTGCCAGCAGCCGAAACAGGGTCGAAGCTTTCTTT.

DNA for the CDR3: TGTGCCAGCAGTACCCGACTAATACCCTACGAGCAGTACTTC. Its protein is CASSTRLIPYEQYF. V gene TRBV27 combines with J gene TRBJ2-7; the D gene is possibly TRBD2 (5 bases). This CDR3 region has 14 residues. Trimming removed 5 bases from V and 2 bases from J, with 13 bases in between. Germline CDR1 reads MNHEY; CDR2 reads SMNVEV (reference sequence).

This rearrangement joins TRBV27 to TRBJ2-5; TRBD1 is a possible D gene (5 bases). Looked up from germline, CDR1 is MNHEY and CDR2 is SMNVEV (reference sequence). The CDR3 loop spans 16 amino acids. Trimming stripped 1 base from V and 2 bases from J, with 14 bases between. The CDR3 DNA is TGTGCCAGCAGTTTATACGCAGGAAGGGGACAAGAGACCCAGTACTTC. This codes for CASSLYAGRGQETQYF.

The chain is built from TRBV12-3 or TRBV12-4 and TRBJ1-3; possibly TRBD1 for D (5 bases). V lost 8 bases to trimming and J lost 13 bases, with 15 bases between them. CDR3 length: 11 residues. The CDR3 protein is CASHQGPKIYF. The CDR3 DNA is TGTGCCAGCCATCAGGGCCCTAAAATATATTTT.

The CDR3 reads CASSDTVQGTQPQHF. The CDR3 DNA sequence: TGTGCCAGCTCCGATACTGTCCAGGGTACTCAGCCCCAGCATTTT. This rearrangement joins TRBV18 to TRBJ1-5, with D possibly TRBD1 on 5 matching bases. The V and J ends lost 6 bases and 6 bases respectively, with 18 bases between them. From germline, CDR1 is KGHSH and CDR2 LQKENI. The CDR3 is 15 amino acids.

V gene TRBV7-2 combines with J gene TRBJ1-1; D possibly corresponds to TRBD1 (5 bases). This CDR3 is 16 amino acids long. The germline CDR1 and CDR2 sequences are SGHTA and FQGNSA. Deletions cut 1 base from V and 6 bases from J, with 18 bases between. The CDR3 reads CASSLVGSGAGAEAFF. The CDR3 region has the DNA TGTGCCAGCAGCTTAGTCGGATCCGGGGCGGGGGCTGAAGCTTTCTTT.

The gene calls are TRBV19 and TRBJ2-3; tentative D call: TRBD2 (5 bases). The CDR3 extends over 15 amino acids. Germline values: CDR1 LNHDA, CDR2 SQIVND (reference sequence). Trimming left V 3 bases short and J 2 bases short, with 12 bases between. CDR3 region: CASSMRAGITDTQYF. In nucleotides, the CDR3 is TGTGCCAGTAGTATGAGGGCGGGTATCACAGATACGCAGTATTTT.

The V and J genes are TRBV9 and TRBJ1-2; TRBD1 is a possible D gene (5 bases). Trimming pared 3 bases from V and 7 bases from J, leaving 19 bases between. CDR3 length: 15 amino acids. CDR1 is SGDLS and CDR2 is YYNGEE in the germline V gene. CDR3 region: CASSGGSRGRPGYTF. CDR3 sequence (DNA): TGTGCCAGCAGCGGGGGGTCGCGGGGTCGACCTGGCTACACCTTC.

The chain couples TRBV6-5 to TRBJ1-3; tentatively, D is TRBD1 (6 bases). The CDR3 is made up of 14 amino acids. Germline assignment: CDR1 MNHEY and CDR2 SVGAGI. Trimming left V 6 bases short and J 3 bases short, with 12 bases between. The DNA of the CDR3 is TGTGCCAGCAGCACGACAGGAATTGGAAACACCATATATTTT. Translation: CASSTTGIGNTIYF.

This clone has just a few counts. The J gene is TRBJ2-2, the V gene TRBV6-6, with D tentatively TRBD2 (6 bases). Deletions cut 10 bases from V and 7 bases from J, with 10 bases between. The germline gives CDR1 MNHNY, CDR2 SVGAGI (reference sequence). The CDR3 length is 11 residues. CDR3 amino acids: CATLGGGELFF. CDR3 in DNA: TGTGCCACCTTGGGGGGCGGGGAGCTGTTTTTT.

V gene TRBV5-1 combines with J gene TRBJ2-7; TRBD1 matches 8 bases. V lost 6 bases, J lost 0 bases, and 11 bases stayed unmatched. CDR3 length equals 16 residues. CDR1 is SGHRS, CDR2 YFSETQ, per germline. Here the CDR3 reads CASTDDLGTGSYEQYF. CDR3 nucleotides: TGCGCCAGCACCGACGATCTTGGGACAGGCTCCTACGAGCAGTACTTC.